This TCR beta chain was obtained from a study of cytomegalovirus exposure and HLA in healthy donors. Study-wide findings and caveats: Specificity for CMV antigens was confirmed in vitro for three of the CMV-associated chains. Later genetic work tied a missense DCLRE1C variant to beta-chain V and J trimming.

Comments on this clone: Its antigen is not identified.

The V and J ends lost 1 base and 12 bases respectively, with 16 bases between them. Germline V gives CDR1 MNHEY, CDR2 SMNVEV (reference sequence). The CDR3 contains 14 residues. Vbeta (60) and Jbeta (13) primers were used in the PCR. TCRdb keeps only in-frame clones here, not all; method: immunoSEQ multiplex PCR. There are some 140,000 clones in the sample; roughly 80% occur only once, and 8.8% lies in the top ten. What was sequenced was PBMCs. V gene TRBV27 combines with J gene TRBJ2-1; D unclear. The TCR was taken from a woman aged 45-59 years in good health and CMV-seropositive. CDR3 sequence (DNA): TGTGCCAGCAGTTTATTTGGGCGTGCCGGTTCGCAGTTCTTC. It specifies CASSLFGRAGSQFF.